What follows is one TCR beta chain and its context. Its antigen is undetermined. This sample was included in a study of T cell responses to AZD1222 COVID-19 vaccine. The germline gives CDR1 SNHLY, CDR2 FYNNEI. Deletions cut 6 bases from V and 7 bases from J, with 18 bases between. This CDR3 contains 15 residues. Study-wide findings and caveats: A rise in Spike-specific TCR breadth and depth followed two AZD1222 doses. CD4 TCRs linked to vaccination spanned spike, dominating at 160-218 and 743-854.

Combined were second doses at about 4 or about 12 weeks. Sequenced by immunoSEQ multiplex PCR; TCRdb stores in-frame clones only, minus some. Among around 110,000 clones listed, about 90% were seen once. The sample consisted of peripheral blood, taken 28 days after the second AZD1222 dose. The TCR was taken from an adult who received the AZD1222 COVID-19 vaccine. The chain uses TRBV2 and TRBJ2-2, with D perhaps TRBD1 (6 bases). This CDR3 reads CASRGRQVGDGELFF. In DNA form, the CDR3 reads TGTGCCAGCAGGGGAAGACAGGTTGGCGACGGGGAGCTGTTTTTT.